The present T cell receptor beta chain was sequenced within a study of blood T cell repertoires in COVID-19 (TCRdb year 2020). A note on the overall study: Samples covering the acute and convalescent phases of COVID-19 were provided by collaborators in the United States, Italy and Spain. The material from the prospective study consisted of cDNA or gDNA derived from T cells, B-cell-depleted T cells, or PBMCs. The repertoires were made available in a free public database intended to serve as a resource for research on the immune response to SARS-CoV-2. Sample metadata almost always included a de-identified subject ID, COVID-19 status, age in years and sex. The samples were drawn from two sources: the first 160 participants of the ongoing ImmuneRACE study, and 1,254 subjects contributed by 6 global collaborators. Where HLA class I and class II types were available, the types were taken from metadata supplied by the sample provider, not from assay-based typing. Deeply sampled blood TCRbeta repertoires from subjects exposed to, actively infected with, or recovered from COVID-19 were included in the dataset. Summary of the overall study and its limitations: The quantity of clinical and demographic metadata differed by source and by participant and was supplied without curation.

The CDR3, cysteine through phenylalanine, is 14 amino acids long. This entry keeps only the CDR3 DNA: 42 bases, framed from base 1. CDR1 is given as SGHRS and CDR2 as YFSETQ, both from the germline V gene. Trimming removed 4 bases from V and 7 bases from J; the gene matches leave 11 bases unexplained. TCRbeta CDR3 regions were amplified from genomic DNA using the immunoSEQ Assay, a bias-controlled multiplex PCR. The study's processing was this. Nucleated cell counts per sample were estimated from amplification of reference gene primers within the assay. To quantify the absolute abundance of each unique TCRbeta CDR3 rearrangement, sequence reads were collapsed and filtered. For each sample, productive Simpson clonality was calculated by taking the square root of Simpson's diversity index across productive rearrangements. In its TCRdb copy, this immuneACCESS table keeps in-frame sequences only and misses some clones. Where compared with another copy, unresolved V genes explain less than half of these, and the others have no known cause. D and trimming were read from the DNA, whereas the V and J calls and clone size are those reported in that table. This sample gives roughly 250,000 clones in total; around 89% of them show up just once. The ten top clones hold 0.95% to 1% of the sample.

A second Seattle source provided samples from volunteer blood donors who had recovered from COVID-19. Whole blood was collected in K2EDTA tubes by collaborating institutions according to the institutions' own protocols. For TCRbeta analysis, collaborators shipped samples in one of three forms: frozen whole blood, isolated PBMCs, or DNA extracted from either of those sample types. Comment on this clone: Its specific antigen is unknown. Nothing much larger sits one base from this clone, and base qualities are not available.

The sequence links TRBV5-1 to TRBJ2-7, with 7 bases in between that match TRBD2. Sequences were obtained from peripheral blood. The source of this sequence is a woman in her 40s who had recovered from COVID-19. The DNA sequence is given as TGCGCCAGCAGCCCCCCGGCGGGGGTGGGGGAGCAGTACTTC. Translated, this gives CASSPPAGVGEQYF.